This T cell receptor beta chain stems from a study of early T cells in non-severe SARS-CoV-2 infection. Overall study context: Bulk RNA taken from unsorted whole blood was sequenced, leaving chains unpaired.

Study-wide findings and caveats: There was a bias toward anti-spike CD8 responses in VDJdb matching, which missed private and CD4 specificities.

The CDR3 spans 15 residues. In germline, CDR1 is SGDLS, CDR2 YYNGEE. Trimming left V 0 bases short and J 3 bases short, with 12 bases between. Note on this clonotype: The target antigen is unknown.

As part of library construction, unique molecular identifiers were attached to individual cDNA molecules. TCRdb redid the calling of the 5' RACE reads with MiXCR, one entry per CDR3 protein. The repertoire holds 62,000 or so distinct CDR3 sequences, with roughly 9% as singletons. The rearrangement links TRBV9 to TRBJ2-5; possibly TRBD1 or TRBD2 for D (6 bases each). The starting material was whole blood, obtained at baseline. This clonotype was sampled from an adult who was a healthcare worker with PCR-confirmed SARS-CoV-2 infection or an uninfected control (not recorded which). CDR3 nucleotide sequence: TGTGCCAGCAGCGTAGATCCGGGGGACAAAGAGACCCAGTACTTC. Translation gives CASSVDPGDKETQYF.